Shown below are 32 T cell receptor beta chains from a single sample sequenced in a study of blood T cell repertoires in COVID-19. The repertoire was sequenced with immunoSEQ multiplex PCR; TCRdb's copy has only in-frame clones and lacks some. The sample includes approximately 61,000 clones, more than 65% of them seen just once. Sequencing was done on a sample of peripheral blood. The receptors were gathered from a woman between 65 and 79 years old with acute or convalescent COVID-19.

The chain joins TRBV28 to TRBJ2-3; D may be TRBD2 (5 bases). Germline V gene data show CDR1 as MDHEN and CDR2 as SYDVKM. This CDR3 comprises 14 residues. Trimming removed 3 bases from V and 0 bases from J, with 7 bases in between. This CDR3 is CASSFRGSTDTQYF. In DNA, the CDR3 is TGTGCCAGCAGTTTTCGGGGAAGCACAGATACGCAGTATTTT.

In this sample, this clone turned up a few times. The rearrangement joins TRBV21-1 to TRBJ2-6; the table's D gene call, TRBD1, was not cross checked with the DNA. TRBV21-1 is flagged as a pseudogene. The CDR3 spans 20 residues. CDR3 nucleotides: TGTGCCAGCAGCAAAGAACGACAGGGGGCTTTACCCTCTGGGGCCAACGTCCTGACTTTC. This translates into CASSKERQGALPSGANVLTF.

The chain combines TRBV11-2 with TRBJ2-1, with a tentative D call TRBD1 (5 bases). Germline V gene data show CDR1 as SGHAT and CDR2 as FQNNGV. The CDR3 consists of 15 residues. V was cut by 5 bases and J by 5 bases, with 16 bases left in between. The CDR3 spells CASSAQGRRNNEQFF. CDR3 nucleotides: TGTGCCAGCAGCGCTCAGGGTAGGCGGAACAATGAGCAGTTCTTC.

The chain is built from TRBV2 and TRBJ2-4; D is undetermined. V lost 2 bases to trimming and J lost 8 bases, with 10 bases between them. CDR3 size: 13 residues. From germline, CDR1 is SNHLY and CDR2 FYNNEI. The CDR3 DNA is TGTGCCAGCAGTGAAAGGTCGGGTGACATTCAGTACTTC. Its translation: CASSERSGDIQYF.

The chain employs TRBV7-8 and TRBJ2-5, with 8 positions matching TRBD2. V lost 3 bases to trimming and J lost 0 bases; unmatched junction nucleotides: 6. The germline V gene has CDR1 SGHVS and CDR2 FQNEAQ. The CDR3 length is 16 residues. CDR3 amino acids: CASSFIAGNNQETQYF. The CDR3 DNA follows: TGTGCCAGCAGCTTCATAGCGGGAAACAACCAAGAGACCCAGTACTTC. Full variable domain (outside the CDR3, taken from reference TRBV7-8 and TRBJ2-5): GAGVSQSPRYKVAKRGQDVALRCDPISGHVSLFWYQQALGQGPEFLTYFQNEAQLDKSGLPSDRFFAERPEGSVSTLKIQRTQQEDSAVYLCASSFIAGNNQETQYFGPGTRLLVL.

The rearrangement links TRBV7-2 to TRBJ2-7, with 8 bases that match TRBD2. The CDR3 is made up of 15 amino acids. The germline CDR1 and CDR2 sequences are SGHTA and FQGNSA. V was pared by 1 base and J by 7 bases, with 9 bases of the junction left unmatched. CDR3: CASSLDGGAKREQYF. DNA of the CDR3: TGTGCCAGCAGCTTAGACGGGGGGGCGAAAAGGGAGCAGTACTTC.

With regard to this clone: Other DNA sequences in this sample translate to the same CDR3. V and J are TRBV3-1 (or the pseudogene TRBV3-2) and TRBJ1-5, with D unresolved. Trimming took 2 bases from V and 4 from J, leaving 3 bases between them. Germline V gives CDR1 LGHDT, CDR2 YNNKEL (reference sequence). The CDR3 sequence is 12 residues long. CDR3 DNA sequence: TGTGCCAGCAGCCAATTAAATCAGCCCCAGCATTTT. It encodes CASSQLNQPQHF.

In regard to this clone: Sequence at one end of the junction differs from germline and may be a read error. The genes are TRBV7-7 and TRBJ2-3, with 9 bases lining up with TRBD2. This CDR3 spans 16 amino acids. CDR1 and CDR2 from the germline V gene are SSHAT and FNYEAQ (reference sequence). CDR3 DNA: TGTGCTAGCAGCTTAAGTGTTGTAGCGGGAGCAGATACGCAGTATTTT. Translating it yields CASSLSVVAGADTQYF.

CDR3 protein: CASSYPGGPQHF. The CDR3 coding sequence is TGTGCCAGCAGTTACCCAGGGGGGCCCCAGCATTTT. The chain is built from TRBV6-5 and TRBJ1-5; 7 positions agree with TRBD1. This CDR3 is 12 amino acids long. With 2 bases clipped from V and 9 bases from J, the junction kept 1 base outside the gene matches. Germline V CDR1 and CDR2: MNHEY, SVGAGI.

This chain uses TRBV6-5 with TRBJ1-6; 8 bases fit TRBD1. There are 15 residues in the CDR3. Germline V gene lookup returns CDR1 MNHEY and CDR2 SVGAGI. V trimming: 6 bases; J trimming: 7 bases; junction bases outside the gene matches: 8. CDR3 in amino acids: CASSSPTGGNSPLHF. DNA for the CDR3: TGTGCCAGCAGCTCACCCACAGGGGGGAATTCACCCCTCCACTTT.

This chain joins TRBV19 and TRBJ1-5; 9 bases match TRBD1. The CDR3 sequence is 16 residues long. V lost 6 bases to trimming and J lost 2 bases; unmatched junction nucleotides: 8. Germline-derived CDR1 and CDR2 are LNHDA and SQIVND (reference sequence). The CDR3 DNA reads as TGTGCCAGTAGGACCACAGGGGGCTATGGCAATCAGCCCCAGCATTTT. This gives the protein CASRTTGGYGNQPQHF. The full variable domain, with the rest looked up from reference TRBV19 and TRBJ1-5, is DGGITQSPKYLFRKEGQNVTLSCEQNLNHDAMYWYRQDPGQGLRLIYYSQIVNDFQKGDIAEGYSVSREKKESFPLTVTSAQKNPTAFYLCASRTTGGYGNQPQHFGDGTRLSIL.

The chain carries TRBV5-1 and TRBJ2-3; 10 nucleotides align to TRBD2. The trim removed 0 bases at V and 1 base at J, leaving 5 bases unmatched. Germline V gene lookup returns CDR1 SGHRS and CDR2 YFSETQ. CDR3 length: 17 residues. The CDR3 here is CASSLGSGGSRTDTQYF. In DNA, the CDR3 is TGCGCCAGCAGCTTGGGTAGCGGGGGGTCGCGCACAGATACGCAGTATTTT.

V usage is TRBV12-5 and J usage is TRBJ2-1, with a possible D match to TRBD2 (5 bases). Per the germline V gene, CDR1 is LGHNT and CDR2 is FRNRAP. CDR3 length equals 13 residues. With 5 bases removed from V and 3 bases from J, the gap between germline ends came to 8 bases. CDR3 protein: CASGRAGYNEQFF. Written as DNA, the CDR3 is TGTGCTAGTGGTAGGGCGGGCTACAATGAGCAGTTCTTC. The full variable domain, rest sourced from reference TRBV12-5 and TRBJ2-1, is DARVTQTPRHKVTEMGQEVTMRCQPILGHNTVFWYRQTMMQGLELLAYFRNRAPLDDSGMPKDRFSAEMPDATLATLKIQPSEPRDSAVYFCASGRAGYNEQFFGPGTRLTVL.

The chain has TRBV11-3 and TRBJ2-1, with 10 positions matching TRBD2. The V gene's germline CDR1 is SGHNT and CDR2 YENEEA. V was clipped by 6 bases and J by 9 bases; unmatched bases: 8. This CDR3 has 14 residues. This CDR3 reads CASRPSTSGAEQFF. CDR3 sequence (DNA): TGTGCCAGCAGGCCGTCAACTAGCGGGGCTGAGCAGTTCTTC. The full variable domain, with the rest looked up from reference TRBV11-3 and TRBJ2-1, is EAGVVQSPRYKIIEKKQPVAFWCNPISGHNTLYWYLQNLGQGPELLIRYENEEAVDDSQLPKDRFSAERLKGVDSTLKIQPAELGDSAVYLCASRPSTSGAEQFFGPGTRLTVL.

The chain uses TRBV16 and TRBJ1-1; unclear D gene. Germline values: CDR1 KGHSY, CDR2 FQNENV. The CDR3 contains 13 residues. The germline V and J ends were trimmed by 8 bases and 6 bases, with 16 bases remaining between them. In DNA form, the CDR3 reads TGTGCCAGCTCGCTGAGGGCAGACGCTGAAGCTTTCTTT. Translation: CASSLRADAEAFF.

The rearrangement uses TRBV5-1 and TRBJ2-5; a possible D gene is TRBD2 (6 bases). Germline CDR1 SGHRS, CDR2 YFSETQ. The CDR3 is 19 amino acids. V was pared by 0 bases and J by 4 bases, with 25 bases between. The CDR3 reads CASSLDGGRRQRQRETQYF. Written as DNA, the CDR3 is TGCGCCAGCAGCTTGGACGGGGGACGCCGACAACGGCAACGAGAGACCCAGTACTTC.

The J gene is TRBJ1-2, the V gene TRBV19, with D possibly TRBD1 on 6 matching bases. The CDR3 spans 14 residues. Germline-derived CDR1 and CDR2 are LNHDA and SQIVND (reference sequence). Deletions cut 5 bases from V and 1 base from J, with 11 bases between. CDR3: CASSQTGLNYGYTF. Written as DNA, the CDR3 is TGTGCCAGTAGTCAGACAGGCCTTAACTATGGCTACACCTTC.

The chain links TRBV12-1 to TRBJ2-7; the table assigns TRBD1, which was not confirmed against the DNA. TRBV12-1 is marked as a pseudogene. There are 15 residues in the CDR3. DNA for the CDR3: TGTGCCAGCAGCTTTCGGGACAGGTCCCCCTACGAGCAGTACTTC. Protein: CASSFRDRSPYEQYF.

The J gene is TRBJ1-1, the V gene TRBV6-5; TRBD1 aligns across 9 bases. This CDR3 contains 16 residues. Germline V gives CDR1 MNHEY, CDR2 SVGAGI. The V segment lost 1 base and the J segment 6 bases; nucleotides outside the gene matches: 9. The CDR3 is CASSYLARDRESEAFF. In nucleotides, the CDR3 is TGTGCCAGCAGTTACTTAGCCCGGGACAGGGAATCTGAAGCTTTCTTT.

This chain joins TRBV5-4 and TRBJ2-3; a possible D gene is TRBD1 (6 bases). The germline CDR1 and CDR2 sequences are SGHNT and YYREEE (reference sequence). This CDR3 contains 15 residues. V was pared by 4 bases and J by 1 base, with 13 bases between. CDR3 in amino acids: CASSTGGRGTDTQYF. The DNA of the CDR3 is TGTGCCAGCAGCACTGGGGGCAGGGGCACAGATACGCAGTATTTT.

V is TRBV30 and J is TRBJ2-7; TRBD1 might be the D (6 bases). V lost 1 base, J lost 4 bases, and 11 bases lay in between. This CDR3 is built from 13 residues. The germline V gene has CDR1 GTSNPN and CDR2 SVGIG (reference sequence). CDR3 in amino acids: CAWSGSRGYEQYF. Here the CDR3 DNA reads TGTGCCTGGAGTGGAAGCAGGGGATACGAGCAGTACTTC.

CDR3 coding DNA: TGCGCCAGCAGTGATAACAGAGCTTATGGCTACACCTTC. It encodes CASSDNRAYGYTF. The V call is TRBV10-1, the J call TRBJ1-2, with no clear D. V gave up 3 bases and J gave up 5 bases, with 10 bases separating them. The V gene's germline CDR1 is WNHNN and CDR2 SYGVQD (reference sequence). The CDR3 has 13 residues.

The genes are TRBV27 and TRBJ2-1, with a possible D match to TRBD2 (5 bases). The CDR3 is 13 amino acids. Germline V gene data show CDR1 as MNHEY and CDR2 as SMNVEV (reference sequence). Trimming removed 3 bases from V and 6 bases from J, with 9 bases in between. CDR3 region: CASSLSSLNEQFF. CDR3 nucleotide sequence: TGTGCCAGCAGTTTGTCTAGCCTCAATGAGCAGTTCTTC.

This rearrangement joins TRBV12-3 or TRBV12-4 to TRBJ1-5; D unclear. V lost 1 base and J 2 bases, leaving 3 bases between the germline ends. The CDR3 covers 13 residues. The CDR3 coding sequence is TGTGCCAGCAGTTTAGTAGGCAATCAGCCCCAGCATTTT. This gives the protein CASSLVGNQPQHF.

V is TRBV27 and J is TRBJ1-1; 7 bases agree with TRBD1. J was trimmed by 3 bases and V by 8 bases; bases with no gene match: 15. CDR1 and CDR2 (germline): MNHEY, SMNVEV (reference sequence). The CDR3 loop spans 16 amino acids. Here the CDR3 reads CASARTTNRGYTEAFF. CDR3 nucleotide sequence: TGTGCCAGCGCCAGGACGACGAACAGGGGATACACTGAAGCTTTCTTT.

The chain joins TRBV20-1 to TRBJ1-2; possible D gene TRBD1, 5 bases. Germline CDR1 is DFQATT and CDR2 is SNEGSKA (reference sequence). Between the trimmed V and J ends, which lost 5 bases and 14 bases, there was a span of 18 bases. The CDR3 sequence is 11 residues long. DNA of the CDR3: TGCAGTGCTCAGAAAACAGGCTGGGAAACCTTC. It codes for CSAQKTGWETF.

The gene calls are TRBV4-3 and TRBJ2-1; no reliable D call. The CDR3 runs 16 residues. V dropped 0 bases and J dropped 0 bases, with 9 bases sitting between them. Per germline, CDR1 LGHNA and CDR2 YSLEER. This chain's CDR3 is CASSQDPQASYNEQFF. In DNA form, the CDR3 reads TGCGCCAGCAGCCAAGATCCGCAAGCCTCCTACAATGAGCAGTTCTTC.

The rearrangement joins TRBV11-3 to TRBJ2-2; 7 bases agree with TRBD1. The CDR3 is made up of 15 amino acids. J gave up 5 bases and V 1 base, and 4 bases lay outside the gene matches. Germline loops: CDR1 SGHNT, CDR2 YENEEA. This chain's CDR3 is CASSLGQGRTGELFF. The CDR3 coding sequence is TGTGCCAGCAGCTTAGGACAGGGTCGGACCGGGGAGCTGTTTTTT.

This clone was seen a single time. The gene calls are TRBV2 and TRBJ2-3; 10 nucleotides agree with TRBD1. Germline V CDR1 and CDR2: SNHLY, FYNNEI. The CDR3 sequence is 15 residues long. V shed 11 bases and J 1 base; nucleotides not matched to a gene: 9. In nucleotides, the CDR3 is TGTGCCGGGGCTTTGGGGACAGGGGGCACAGATACGCAGTATTTT. Its translation is CAGALGTGGTDTQYF.

The chain is built from TRBV11-3 and TRBJ2-5; TRBD2 aligns across 7 bases. V dropped 1 base and J dropped 4; count of bases not matched to a gene: 3. The CDR3 is 14 amino acids. Germline-derived CDR1 and CDR2 are SGHNT and YENEEA. The CDR3 reads CASSLVGGVETQYF. Written as DNA, the CDR3 is TGTGCCAGCAGCTTAGTTGGGGGGGTAGAGACCCAGTACTTC. Variable domain in full (rest from reference TRBV11-3 and TRBJ2-5): EAGVVQSPRYKIIEKKQPVAFWCNPISGHNTLYWYLQNLGQGPELLIRYENEEAVDDSQLPKDRFSAERLKGVDSTLKIQPAELGDSAVYLCASSLVGGVETQYFGPGTRLLVL.

The chain recombines TRBV24-1 with TRBJ2-3, with D hard to call. The CDR3 is made up of 13 amino acids. V lost 0 bases and J 6 bases, leaving 6 bases between the germline ends. Germline V gene lookup returns CDR1 KGHDR and CDR2 SFDVKD. The CDR3, as DNA: TGTGCCACCAGTGATTTGTTGTCGGATACGCAGTATTTT. Residues: CATSDLLSDTQYF.

The chain combines TRBV5-5 with TRBJ2-3, with 8 nucleotides matching TRBD1. Germline CDR1 and CDR2: SGHKS and YYEKEE (reference sequence). V was clipped by 4 bases and J by 2 bases; unmatched bases: 9. The CDR3 totals 16 residues. The CDR3 DNA follows: TGTGCCAGCAGCCGAACAGGGGGTTTTAACACAGATACGCAGTATTTT. Translating it yields CASSRTGGFNTDTQYF.